These 22 T cell receptor beta chains were all obtained from the same sample, sequenced in a study of cytomegalovirus exposure and HLA in healthy donors. Amplification used 60 Vbeta primers and 13 Jbeta primers. Method: immunoSEQ multiplex PCR; TCRdb's copy keeps in-frame clones and lacks some. In all, the sample yields about 39,000 clones. Sequencing was done on a sample of PBMCs. The receptors were gathered from a woman in her 30s in good health and CMV-seropositive.

J is TRBJ2-3 and V is TRBV6-1; 10 nucleotides line up with TRBD1. The V gene end was trimmed by 0 bases and the J gene end by 4 bases; junction bases not matched to a gene: 1. Looked up from germline, CDR1 is MNHNS and CDR2 is SASEGT. The CDR3 extends over 15 amino acids. DNA of the CDR3: TGTGCCAGCAGTGAAGCGACAGGGGGCCCAGATACGCAGTATTTT. As protein: CASSEATGGPDTQYF.

The chain carries TRBV4-1 and TRBJ2-5; TRBD2 might be the D (5 bases). The DNA end favors TRBJ2-7, so the J call may be wrong. The CDR3 runs to 14 residues. Germline V CDR1 and CDR2: MGHRA, YSYEKL. Written as DNA, the CDR3 is TGCGCCAGCAGCCAGAATTTTAGAGGGTTCGAGCAGTACTTC. Residues: CASSQNFRGFEQYF.

The rearrangement links TRBV30 to TRBJ2-7; no definite D call. Germline V gene data show CDR1 as GTSNPN and CDR2 as SVGIG (reference sequence). The CDR3 totals 12 residues. V gave up 1 base and J gave up 6 bases, with 10 bases separating them. CDR3 in amino acids: CAWSASSTEQYF. The CDR3 coding sequence is TGTGCCTGGAGTGCCTCCTCTACCGAGCAGTACTTC.

The chain carries TRBV28 and TRBJ1-5; no clear D gene. V was cut by 10 bases and J by 0 bases, with 16 bases left in between. Germline V gives CDR1 MDHEN, CDR2 SYDVKM. The CDR3 length is 15 residues. This CDR3 reads CATRLGSFSNQPQHF. CDR3 DNA: TGTGCCACCCGACTTGGGTCCTTTAGCAATCAGCCCCAGCATTTT. The whole variable domain, filled in from reference TRBV28 and TRBJ1-5, reads DVKVTQSSRYLVKRTGEKVFLECVQDMDHENMFWYRQDPGLGLRLIYFSYDVKMKEKGDIPEGYSVSREKKERFSLILESASTNQTSMYLCATRLGSFSNQPQHFGDGTRLSIL.

On this clone: The sample has other DNA sequences that encode this CDR3 too. V usage is TRBV5-1 and J usage is TRBJ1-6; TRBD1 agrees at 8 bases. The J segment lost 4 bases and the V segment lost 4 bases, leaving 4 bases of the junction unmatched. This CDR3 comprises 15 residues. Germline CDR1 SGHRS, CDR2 YFSETQ. The CDR3: CASSPRQGYNSPLHF. CDR3 bases: TGCGCCAGCAGCCCCCGACAGGGGTATAATTCACCCCTCCACTTT. Based on the CDR3 plus reference TRBV5-1 and TRBJ1-6, the full variable domain is KAGVTQTPRYLIKTRGQQVTLSCSPISGHRSVSWYQQTPGQGLQFLFEYFSETQRNKGNFPGRFSGRQFSNSRSEMNVSTLELGDSALYLCASSPRQGYNSPLHFGNGTRLTVT.

This clone shows up as medium-sized by frequency. The rearrangement links TRBV28 to TRBJ2-7; D perhaps matches TRBD2 (7 bases). CDR1 and CDR2 (germline): MDHEN, SYDVKM. V lost 10 bases and J lost 5, with 18 bases in between. The CDR3 spans 13 residues. The CDR3 DNA reads TGTGCCAAGACGGGGGGCTTCGCGAACGAGCAGTACTTC. It specifies CAKTGGFANEQYF.

The chain links TRBV28 to TRBJ2-2, with TRBD2 matching over 9 bases. Germline V gene data show CDR1 as MDHEN and CDR2 as SYDVKM. Trimming removed 7 bases from V and 1 base from J; junction bases left unmatched: 4. The length of the CDR3 is 15 residues. This CDR3 reads CASINSGGNTGELFF. Here the CDR3 DNA reads TGTGCCAGCATTAATAGCGGGGGGAACACCGGGGAGCTGTTTTTT.

V and J are TRBV6-5 and TRBJ1-2; unclear D gene. The CDR3 has 15 residues. V lost 6 bases to trimming and J lost 0 bases, with 14 bases between them. Per germline, CDR1 MNHEY and CDR2 SVGAGI. CDR3 in amino acids: CASSRQAASNYGYTF. For the CDR3, the DNA is TGTGCCAGCAGCCGCCAGGCAGCATCTAACTATGGCTACACCTTC.

The chain is built from TRBV7-2 and TRBJ2-5; 8 bases fit TRBD2. The CDR3 has 14 amino acids. V gave up 5 bases and J gave up 7 bases; unmatched junction bases: 9. The germline V gene has CDR1 SGHTA and CDR2 FQGNSA. The CDR3: CASSQNSGARTQYF. As DNA, the CDR3 is TGTGCCAGCAGCCAAAATAGCGGGGCCCGGACCCAGTACTTC. The complete variable domain, with remaining parts taken from reference TRBV7-2 and TRBJ2-5, reads GAGVSQSPSNKVTEKGKDVELRCDPISGHTALYWYRQSLGQGLEFLIYFQGNSAPDKSGLPSDRFSAERTGGSVSTLTIQRTQQEDSAVYLCASSQNSGARTQYFGPGTRLLVL.

The genes are TRBV5-1 and TRBJ2-4; 12 bases map to TRBD2. V lost 1 base and J lost 6; bases outside the gene matches: 5. The CDR3 loop spans 16 amino acids. Germline V gene data show CDR1 as SGHRS and CDR2 as YFSETQ. The CDR3 loop is CASSLLASGGANIQYF. CDR3 coding DNA: TGCGCCAGCAGCTTGTTGGCTAGCGGGGGGGCAAACATTCAGTACTTC.

The rearrangement uses TRBV5-4 and TRBJ2-7, with D possibly matching TRBD2 (5 bases). The length of the CDR3 is 13 residues. The germline CDR1 and CDR2 sequences are SGHNT and YYREEE (reference sequence). With 0 bases removed from V and 3 bases from J, the gap between germline ends came to 7 bases. In nucleotides, the CDR3 is TGTGCCAGCAGCTTGGTAGGAGGCTACGAGCAGTACTTC. Translated: CASSLVGGYEQYF.

The rearrangement uses TRBV11-2 and TRBJ1-2; maybe TRBD1 (6 bases). The germline V gene has CDR1 SGHAT and CDR2 FQNNGV. This CDR3 has 13 amino acids. The germline V and J ends were trimmed by 8 bases and 8 bases, with 18 bases remaining between them. The CDR3 spells CASLRGGNGGYTF. CDR3 sequence (DNA): TGTGCCAGCTTAAGGGGGGGGAACGGCGGCTACACCTTC.

This sequence joins TRBV5-5 and TRBJ1-5, with a weak D call TRBD1 (6 bases). This CDR3 spans 16 amino acids. The V gene lost 4 bases and the J gene lost 5 bases, with 19 bases spanning the gap. From germline, CDR1 is SGHKS and CDR2 YYEKEE (reference sequence). CDR3 in amino acids: CASSPSSDRLDQPQHF. Here the CDR3 DNA reads TGTGCCAGCAGCCCATCATCGGACAGACTCGATCAGCCCCAGCATTTT.

This chain connects TRBV2 to TRBJ2-7, with D possibly TRBD2 on 6 matching bases. Per the germline V gene, CDR1 is SNHLY and CDR2 is FYNNEI. Trimming shortened V by 2 bases and J by 5 bases, and 19 bases separated the two germline ends. This CDR3 comprises 16 residues. The CDR3 region has the DNA TGTGCCAGCAGTGAACCCCTGGAGGGTGTACGCGACGAGCAGTACTTC. Its translation: CASSEPLEGVRDEQYF.

With respect to this clone: Other DNA sequences from this sample encode an identical CDR3 as well. J is TRBJ1-1 and V is TRBV19; weak D call: TRBD1 (6 bases). V was shortened by 3 bases and J by 0 bases, with 8 bases between the two germline ends. The length of the CDR3 is 14 residues. Germline CDR1 reads LNHDA; CDR2 reads SQIVND (reference sequence). CDR3 amino acids: CASSIGTLNTEAFF. CDR3 nucleotides: TGTGCCAGTAGTATCGGGACACTGAACACTGAAGCTTTCTTT.

This chain uses TRBV5-6 with TRBJ1-2, with D possibly being TRBD1 (6 bases). Trimming shortened V by 0 bases and J by 0 bases, and 18 bases separated the two germline ends. The germline CDR1 and CDR2 sequences are SGHDT and YYEEEE. The CDR3 sequence is 18 residues long. This CDR3 reads CASSLAGVLTSSNYGYTF. The CDR3 DNA reads TGTGCCAGCAGCTTGGCAGGGGTACTAACCTCCTCTAACTATGGCTACACCTTC.

The V and J genes are TRBV5-4 and TRBJ1-6; TRBD1 agrees at 8 bases. The V gene end was trimmed by 0 bases and the J gene end by 9 bases; junction bases not matched to a gene: 11. The CDR3 contains 17 residues. In germline, CDR1 is SGHNT, CDR2 YYREEE (reference sequence). The DNA for the CDR3 is TGTGCCAGCAGCTTGGCCAATGCAGGGGGCGGCGGTTCACCCCTCCACTTT. Its translation: CASSLANAGGGGSPLHF.

The CDR3: CASSSWTGGNYEQYF. Written as DNA, the CDR3 is TGTGCCAGCAGCTCTTGGACAGGGGGCAACTACGAGCAGTACTTC. The chain combines TRBV7-2 with TRBJ2-7; 11 nucleotides line up with TRBD1. CDR3 length equals 15 residues. V shed 4 bases, J shed 3 bases, and the junction held 5 bases outside the gene matches. The germline gives CDR1 SGHTA, CDR2 FQGNSA.

The chain uses TRBV5-6 and TRBJ1-3; no reliable D call. Per germline, CDR1 SGHDT and CDR2 YYEEEE. Trimming cost V 2 bases and J 0 bases, with 15 bases left between them. The CDR3 covers 17 residues. CDR3 DNA: TGTGCCAGCAGCTTCTTAGAGGGCTTAAGCTCTGGAAACACCATATATTTT. This sequence encodes CASSFLEGLSSGNTIYF.

This sequence joins TRBV6-1 and TRBJ1-1; unclear D gene. This CDR3 contains 14 residues. The V end lost 3 bases, the J end lost 5 bases, and 13 bases lay between the germline ends. Germline assignment: CDR1 MNHNS and CDR2 SASEGT. This chain's CDR3 is CASSESTSRTEAFF. Here the CDR3 DNA reads TGTGCCAGCAGTGAGTCCACATCGAGGACTGAAGCTTTCTTT.

The chain joins TRBV9 to TRBJ2-7, with 7 bases fitting TRBD2. CDR1 is SGDLS and CDR2 is YYNGEE in the germline V gene. The CDR3 length is 15 residues. Unmatched junction bases numbered 10, after V lost 4 bases and J lost 3 bases. DNA for the CDR3: TGTGCCAGCAGCCCCGGGGGGTCAGGGATCTACGAGCAGTACTTC. Encoded protein: CASSPGGSGIYEQYF.

This clone shows up as medium-sized by frequency. V usage is TRBV27 and J usage is TRBJ2-7; TRBD1 matches at 7 bases. The CDR3 extends over 14 amino acids. Germline values: CDR1 MNHEY, CDR2 SMNVEV (reference sequence). J was trimmed by 0 bases and V by 5 bases; bases with no gene match: 4. CDR3 residues: CASSQDRNSYEQYF. CDR3 nucleotide sequence: TGTGCCAGCAGTCAGGACAGGAACTCCTACGAGCAGTACTTC.